Listed below are T cell receptor beta chains from one sample, sequenced in a study of shared clonotypes between healthy human individuals. The repertoire was sequenced with immunoSEQ multiplex PCR; TCRdb's copy has only in-frame clones and lacks some. The sample yields about 1.4 million clones, around 97% seen once. What was sequenced was naive CD4+ T cells sorted from blood. These receptors all stem from a man aged 25 to 45 in good health. Each CDR3 is given with its conserved first and last residue. Fields, in order: clone size, V gene, J gene, D gene, CDR3 DNA, CDR3 protein. The D gene is left open where the match is weak. For some rows the clone size is stated as once, few or many, or as a class when expanded; others skip it.

>.|TRBV7-2|TRBJ2-1|TRBD1
TGTGCCAGCAGCTTATCCGGGACAGCCTCCTACAATGAGCAGTTCTTC
CASSLSGTASYNEQFF
>.|TRBV6-6|TRBJ1-1|.
TGTGCCAGCACCCCCGGGGGACGGGGGGGTGGCTTTCTCTTT
CASTPGGRGGGFLF
>.|TRBV4-3|TRBJ2-7|.
TGCGCCAGCAGCCAAGGATCCCCGGGAGTAGACTACGAGCAGTACTTC
CASSQGSPGVDYEQYF
>.|TRBV2|TRBJ2-1|.
TGTGCCAGCGAGGGGACCGGAAACTACAATGAGCAGTTCTTC
CASEGTGNYNEQFF
>.|TRBV9|TRBJ2-5|.
TGTGCCAGCAGCGTAATGGATCAAGAGACCCAGTACTTC
CASSVMDQETQYF
>.|TRBV5-1|TRBJ2-2|.
TGCGCCAGCAGCTTGAGGCAACTCACCGGGGAGCTGTTTTTT
CASSLRQLTGELFF
>.|TRBV6-5|TRBJ2-2|.
TGTGCCAGCAGATCGATGAGGACCACCGGGGAGCTGTTTTTT
CASRSMRTTGELFF
>.|TRBV9|TRBJ1-4|.
TGTGCCAGCAACCCGACAGGTCTGGGCGAAAAACTGTTTTTT
CASNPTGLGEKLFF
>.|TRBV18|TRBJ1-1|.
TGTGCCAGCTCACTCCCCGGGACGCCGAACACTGAAGCTTTCTTT
CASSLPGTPNTEAFF
>.|TRBV5-4|TRBJ2-6|TRBD1
TGTGCCAGCAGCCGACAGGGGGCCGGGGCCAACGTCCTGACTTTC
CASSRQGAGANVLTF
>.|TRBV4-3|TRBJ2-3|.
TGCGCCAGCAGCCAACGGCCGGGACTCCTCACAGATACGCAGTATTTT
CASSQRPGLLTDTQYF
>once|TRBV19|TRBJ1-1|.
TGTGTCAGTAGACCCCGTGGTGGGCCTGAAGCTTTCTTT
CVSRPRGGPEAFF
>.|TRBV5-4|TRBJ2-3|TRBD2
TGTGCCAGCAGCTTGTCGACGGGAGGGCCGGCAGATACGCAGTATTTT
CASSLSTGGPADTQYF
>.|TRBV10-3|TRBJ1-5|TRBD1
TGTGCCACGAGTTCGACAGGGGGTCTGGATCAGCCCCAGCATTTT
CATSSTGGLDQPQHF